These 22 T cell receptor beta chains were all obtained from the same sample, sequenced in a study of blood T cell repertoires in COVID-19. Using immunoSEQ multiplex PCR, the repertoire was profiled, and TCRdb retains in-frame clones only, with some absent. The sample contains about 200,000 clones, around 84% of which appear only once. The sequenced sample consisted of PBMCs or T cells enriched from blood (not recorded which). These receptors all come from a woman aged 40 to 50 with acute COVID-19.

This clone was recorded only once. The chain joins TRBV19 to TRBJ1-2, with D perhaps matching TRBD1 (6 bases). The CDR3 spans 13 residues. With 10 bases removed from V and 5 bases from J, the gap between germline ends came to 17 bases. Germline CDR1 reads LNHDA; CDR2 reads SQIVND (reference sequence). The CDR3: CATRADSLYGYTF. Here the CDR3 DNA reads TGTGCCACCCGCGCGGACAGCTTATATGGCTACACCTTC.

DNA for the CDR3: TGTGCCAGCAGCGTTTCCGGGACAGGTCTCGACGAGCAGTACTTC. Translation: CASSVSGTGLDEQYF. The chain links TRBV9 to TRBJ2-7; 8 nucleotides match TRBD1. CDR1 and CDR2 from the germline V gene are SGDLS and YYNGEE. J gave up 5 bases and V 2 bases, and 9 bases lay outside the gene matches. CDR3 length: 15 amino acids.

The chain joins TRBV5-4 to TRBJ1-4; 10 bases fit TRBD1. Losses at the gene ends were 4 bases for V and 4 bases for J; bases not matched to a gene: 4. This CDR3 has 15 residues. The germline V gene has CDR1 SGHNT and CDR2 YYREEE (reference sequence). In nucleotides, the CDR3 is TGTGCCAGCAGCCTCAGGGACAGGGGTAATGAAAAACTGTTTTTT. Its protein is CASSLRDRGNEKLFF.

V gene TRBV4-2 combines with J gene TRBJ1-2; TRBD1 aligns across 8 bases. Germline trimming cut 0 bases from V and 8 bases from J; bases unmatched to any gene: 5. CDR1 is LGHNA and CDR2 is YNFKEQ in the germline V gene. This CDR3 contains 14 residues. CDR3 sequence reads: CASSQDPRDRGYTF. CDR3 DNA sequence: TGTGCCAGCAGCCAAGATCCCAGGGACAGGGGCTACACCTTC.

This chain connects TRBV6-5 to TRBJ2-1, with 12 bases matching TRBD2. With V trimmed by 0 bases and J by 13 bases, 7 bases remained unmatched. The length of the CDR3 is 15 residues. Germline lookup yields CDR1 MNHEY and CDR2 SVGAGI. The CDR3 nucleotides are TGTGCCAGCAGTTACTCGACTAGCGGGGGCCGCCACCAGTTCTTC. This sequence encodes CASSYSTSGGRHQFF.

A single count supports this clone. The CDR3 loop reads CASSLGRNEKLFF. The CDR3 nucleotides read TGTGCCAGCAGCTTAGGCAGGAATGAAAAACTGTTTTTT. The genes are TRBV7-2 and TRBJ1-4, with no clear D. The CDR3 spans 13 residues. Between the trimmed V and J ends, which lost 1 base and 5 bases, there was a span of 5 bases. Germline loops: CDR1 SGHTA, CDR2 FQGNSA. The full variable domain, completed using reference TRBV7-2 and TRBJ1-4, is GAGVSQSPSNKVTEKGKDVELRCDPISGHTALYWYRQSLGQGLEFLIYFQGNSAPDKSGLPSDRFSAERTGGSVSTLTIQRTQQEDSAVYLCASSLGRNEKLFFGSGTQLSVL.

This chain uses TRBV9 with TRBJ2-3; no definite D call. This CDR3 has 11 residues. Per the germline V gene, CDR1 is SGDLS and CDR2 is YYNGEE. The germline V and J ends were trimmed by 0 bases and 11 bases, with 7 bases remaining between them. CDR3 loop: CASSVGLLQYF. CDR3 DNA sequence: TGTGCCAGCAGCGTAGGACTTTTGCAGTATTTT.

The chain joins TRBV7-3 to TRBJ2-5; 7 bases are a match to TRBD1. With V trimmed by 2 bases and J by 5 bases, 2 bases remained unmatched. The CDR3 runs to 13 residues. Germline V gives CDR1 SGHTA, CDR2 FQGTGA. CDR3 in amino acids: CASSLDRAETQYF. The CDR3 bases are TGTGCCAGCAGCTTAGACAGGGCCGAGACCCAGTACTTC.

The chain has TRBV29-1 and TRBJ1-1; a weak D match, TRBD1 (6 bases). The V end lost 6 bases, the J end lost 4 bases, and 15 bases lay between the germline ends. Germline loops: CDR1 SQVTM, CDR2 ANQGSEA. The CDR3 spans 13 residues. The CDR3 protein is CSVENLGGTEAFF. CDR3 coding DNA: TGCAGCGTAGAAAATTTAGGGGGCACTGAAGCTTTCTTT.

V usage is TRBV28 and J usage is TRBJ1-1; no firm D call. CDR3 size: 11 residues. The V gene lost 8 bases and the J gene lost 1 base, with 5 bases spanning the gap. The germline CDR1 and CDR2 sequences are MDHEN and SYDVKM. CDR3 loop: CASLANTEAFF. CDR3 nucleotides: TGTGCCAGCTTGGCGAACACTGAAGCTTTCTTT.

This rearrangement joins TRBV18 to TRBJ2-7, with TRBD1 matching over 7 bases. V was clipped by 4 bases and J by 6 bases; unmatched bases: 12. The CDR3 runs to 15 residues. Germline V lookup: CDR1 KGHSH, CDR2 LQKENI. In DNA form, the CDR3 reads TGTGCCAGCTCACTAAAGACAGGGATAGTAGGCGAGCAGTACTTC. This codes for CASSLKTGIVGEQYF.

The rearrangement joins TRBV14 to TRBJ1-6; D is unresolved. This CDR3 is built from 20 residues. The germline V gene has CDR1 SGHDN and CDR2 FVKESK. V was shortened by 3 bases and J by 0 bases, with 21 bases between the two germline ends. CDR3 nucleotide sequence: TGTGCCAGCAGCCATCATCCTATATCGGGGAGAAGCTCCTATAATTCACCCCTCCACTTT. It translates to CASSHHPISGRSSYNSPLHF. Full variable domain (missing parts from reference TRBV14 and TRBJ1-6): EAGVTQFPSHSVIEKGQTVTLRCDPISGHDNLYWYRRVMGKEIKFLLHFVKESKQDESGMPNNRFLAERTGGTYSTLKVQPAELEDSGVYFCASSHHPISGRSSYNSPLHFGNGTRLTVT.

This chain connects TRBV28 to TRBJ2-7; TRBD2 matches 9 bases. J was trimmed by 7 bases and V by 6 bases; bases with no gene match: 16. The CDR3 length is 16 residues. Germline V gene lookup returns CDR1 MDHEN and CDR2 SYDVKM. The CDR3 sequence is CASSQWDSGRNGEQYF. The CDR3 nucleotides are TGTGCCAGCAGCCAGTGGGATAGCGGGAGAAACGGGGAGCAGTACTTC. Based on the CDR3 plus reference TRBV28 and TRBJ2-7, the full variable domain is DVKVTQSSRYLVKRTGEKVFLECVQDMDHENMFWYRQDPGLGLRLIYFSYDVKMKEKGDIPEGYSVSREKKERFSLILESASTNQTSMYLCASSQWDSGRNGEQYFGPGTRLTVT.

The gene calls are TRBV19 and TRBJ1-2; TRBD1 agrees at 7 bases. Germline trimming cut 5 bases from V and 6 bases from J; bases unmatched to any gene: 6. Germline V CDR1 and CDR2: LNHDA, SQIVND (reference sequence). CDR3 size: 13 residues. The CDR3 region is CASSFLQGDGYTF. The CDR3 DNA reads as TGTGCCAGTAGTTTCCTCCAGGGGGATGGCTACACCTTC.

Details on this clone: The same CDR3 arises from other DNA sequences in this sample as well. The V gene is TRBV20-1, the J gene TRBJ2-5; D is possibly TRBD1 (7 bases). The CDR3 runs 11 residues. The germline V gene encodes CDR1 DFQATT and CDR2 SNEGSKA (reference sequence). V lost 7 bases, J lost 4 bases, and 10 bases lay in between. The CDR3 spells CSEQGGETQYF. The CDR3 DNA reads TGCAGTGAGCAGGGGGGAGAGACCCAGTACTTC.

The J gene is TRBJ2-3, the V gene TRBV7-3, with D hard to call. Germline CDR1 is SGHTA and CDR2 is FQGTGA. The CDR3 loop spans 13 amino acids. Trimming removed 5 bases at V and 4 bases at J, with 10 bases between. The CDR3 spells CASSITRSDTQYF. In DNA form, the CDR3 reads TGTGCCAGCAGCATTACGAGGTCAGATACGCAGTATTTT.

The chain couples TRBV5-1 to TRBJ1-1; tentative D call: TRBD1 (5 bases). The CDR3 is 15 residues long. Germline assignment: CDR1 SGHRS and CDR2 YFSETQ. Trimming removed 0 bases from V and 0 bases from J, with 9 bases in between. CDR3 amino acids: CASSLGGGVNTEAFF. The DNA for the CDR3 is TGCGCCAGCAGCTTGGGCGGAGGGGTGAACACTGAAGCTTTCTTT.

The chain carries TRBV7-6 and TRBJ2-3, with TRBD2 matching 10 bases. The CDR3 loop spans 16 amino acids. Germline loops: CDR1 SGHVS, CDR2 FNYEAQ. With 1 base clipped from V and 5 bases from J, the junction kept 6 bases outside the gene matches. The CDR3 bases are TGTGCCAGCAGCTTAGTATCTAGCGGGGGAAAAGATACGCAGTATTTT. It translates to CASSLVSSGGKDTQYF. Full variable domain (rest looked up from reference TRBV7-6 and TRBJ2-3): GAGVSQSPRYKVTKRGQDVALRCDPISGHVSLYWYRQALGQGPEFLTYFNYEAQQDKSGLPNDRFSAERPEGSISTLTIQRTEQRDSAMYRCASSLVSSGGKDTQYFGPGTRLTVL.

The chain joins TRBV7-9 to TRBJ2-3; 8 bases are a match to TRBD2. The germline CDR1 and CDR2 sequences are SEHNR and FQNEAQ (reference sequence). The CDR3 contains 16 residues. V was pared by 5 bases and J by 6 bases, with 13 bases of the junction left unmatched. The CDR3 spells CASSPGRGAFTDTQYF. The CDR3 nucleotides are TGTGCCAGCAGCCCCGGGCGGGGGGCATTCACCGATACGCAGTATTTT.

This clone was recorded a few times. The chain recombines TRBV30 with TRBJ1-5, with 9 bases fitting TRBD1. The CDR3 extends over 15 amino acids. Germline V gene sequence: CDR1 GTSNPN, CDR2 SVGIG (reference sequence). The V and J ends lost 2 bases and 4 bases, in that order; junction bases with no gene match: 6. DNA for the CDR3: TGTGCCTGGAGTATGGGGACAGGGTGGAATCAGCCCCAGCATTTT. The encoded protein is CAWSMGTGWNQPQHF.

For this clone: This sample also contains other DNA sequences that code for the same CDR3. CDR3 nucleotide sequence: TGTGCCAGCAGTTTGACAGGGGGTGGCTACACCTTC. Translated, it gives CASSLTGGGYTF. The V call is TRBV6-6, the J call TRBJ1-2; 9 bases are a match to TRBD1. The V and J ends lost 4 bases and 7 bases, in that order; junction bases with no gene match: 1. This CDR3 contains 12 residues. The germline V gene encodes CDR1 MNHNY and CDR2 SVGAGI (reference sequence).

This clone has only a few counts. The J gene is TRBJ2-1, the V gene TRBV3-1 (or the pseudogene TRBV3-2), with 9 bases fitting TRBD2. Germline assignment: CDR1 LGHDT and CDR2 YNNKEL (reference sequence). V was pared by 8 bases and J by 8 bases, with 7 bases of the junction left unmatched. The CDR3 spans 13 residues. This chain's CDR3 is CASRREGQDEQFF. CDR3 coding DNA: TGTGCCAGCCGGCGGGAGGGCCAAGATGAGCAGTTCTTC.